The entry that follows covers one T cell receptor beta chain sequence. The antigen is not known. The data were produced by immunoSEQ multiplex PCR, yet TCRdb's version contains in-frame clones alone and is incomplete. This table has more than 80,000 clones, 80% to 90% appearing once. The record originates from a study of T cell responses to AZD1222 COVID-19 vaccine. Study-wide results and limits: Donor demographics were predominantly white British with a female majority; clonal diversity may be underestimated.

The CDR3 runs to 12 residues. CDR1 and CDR2 (germline): SGHNT, YENEEA. Trimming took 4 bases from V and 7 from J; bases not matched to a gene: 3. This sequence was found in an adult in good health. The rearrangement links TRBV11-3 to TRBJ1-1; 7 bases map to TRBD1. The sample here was peripheral blood, taken on day 0 of MenACWY control vaccination. The CDR3 DNA is TGTGCCAGCAGCTCGCGGGACAGTGAAGCTTTCTTT. Translating gives CASSSRDSEAFF.